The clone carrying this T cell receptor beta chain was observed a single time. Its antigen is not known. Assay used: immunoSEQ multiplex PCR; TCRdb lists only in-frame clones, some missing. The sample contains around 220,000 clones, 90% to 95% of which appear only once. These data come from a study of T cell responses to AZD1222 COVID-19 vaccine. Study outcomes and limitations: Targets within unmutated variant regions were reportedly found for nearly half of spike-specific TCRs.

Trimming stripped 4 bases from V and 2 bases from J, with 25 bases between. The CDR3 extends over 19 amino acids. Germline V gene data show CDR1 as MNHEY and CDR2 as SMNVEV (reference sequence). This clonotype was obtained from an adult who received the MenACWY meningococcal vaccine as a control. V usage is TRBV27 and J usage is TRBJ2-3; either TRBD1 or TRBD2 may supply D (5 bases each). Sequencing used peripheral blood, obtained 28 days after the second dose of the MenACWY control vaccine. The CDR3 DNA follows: TGTGCCAGCAGTTCCGCCTTTTTCCAGAGGGGCACCTCCACAGATACGCAGTATTTT. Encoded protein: CASSSAFFQRGTSTDTQYF.